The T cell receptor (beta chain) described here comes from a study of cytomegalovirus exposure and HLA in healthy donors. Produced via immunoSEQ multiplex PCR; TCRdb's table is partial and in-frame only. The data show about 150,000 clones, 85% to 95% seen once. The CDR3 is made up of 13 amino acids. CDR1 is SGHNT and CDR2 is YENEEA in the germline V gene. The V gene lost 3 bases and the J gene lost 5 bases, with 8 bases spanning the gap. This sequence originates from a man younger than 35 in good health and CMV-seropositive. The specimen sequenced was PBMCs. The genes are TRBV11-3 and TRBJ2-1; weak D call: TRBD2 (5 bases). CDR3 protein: CASSFKRNNEQFF. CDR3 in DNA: TGTGCCAGCAGCTTCAAGCGGAACAATGAGCAGTTCTTC. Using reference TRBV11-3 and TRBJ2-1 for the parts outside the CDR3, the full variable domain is EAGVVQSPRYKIIEKKQPVAFWCNPISGHNTLYWYLQNLGQGPELLIRYENEEAVDDSQLPKDRFSAERLKGVDSTLKIQPAELGDSAVYLCASSFKRNNEQFFGPGTRLTVL.